The 10 T cell receptor beta chains below all came from one sample that was sequenced in a study of OX40 agonist ivuxolimab in advanced cancers. The table came from immunoSEQ multiplex PCR; TCRdb's copy has only in-frame clones and leaves some out. The sample yields about 97,000 clones, 86% seen once. The sequencing used CD4+ or CD8+ T cells sorted from blood, collected in a trial of the OX40 agonist ivuxolimab. The receptors shown here come from an adult with an advanced solid tumor such as melanoma, head and neck, liver or kidney cancer.

The J gene is TRBJ2-3, the V gene TRBV7-8, with TRBD2 identical over 11 bases. V gave up 1 base and J gave up 5 bases; unmatched junction bases: 5. The CDR3 has 16 amino acids. Germline V gene data show CDR1 as SGHVS and CDR2 as FQNEAQ. The CDR3 loop is CASSLVAGGRGDTQYF. The CDR3, as DNA: TGTGCCAGCAGCTTAGTAGCGGGAGGGCGGGGAGATACGCAGTATTTT. Full variable domain (missing parts from reference TRBV7-8 and TRBJ2-3): GAGVSQSPRYKVAKRGQDVALRCDPISGHVSLFWYQQALGQGPEFLTYFQNEAQLDKSGLPSDRFFAERPEGSVSTLKIQRTQQEDSAVYLCASSLVAGGRGDTQYFGPGTRLTVL.

On this clone itself: One junction end does not reproduce the germline sequence, and a read error may be involved. This chain uses TRBV20-1 with TRBJ1-1; D is undetermined. Germline CDR1 reads DFQATT; CDR2 reads SNEGSKA (reference sequence). CDR3 size: 11 residues. The CDR3 region is CSARDRGSWPF. In nucleotides, the CDR3 is TGCAGTGCTAGAGATCGAGGATCTTGGCCCTTT.

The genes are TRBV9 and TRBJ2-2; 7 positions agree with TRBD1. The CDR3 spans 19 residues. Germline values: CDR1 SGDLS, CDR2 YYNGEE. Trimming took 3 bases from V and 0 from J; bases not matched to a gene: 14. CDR3 sequence (DNA): TGTGCCAGCAGCGGGTCGGGCCAACTCGACAGGGCGAACACCGGGGAGCTGTTTTTT. Protein product: CASSGSGQLDRANTGELFF. Supplemented by reference TRBV9 and TRBJ2-2, the full variable domain reads DSGVTQTPKHLITATGQRVTLRCSPRSGDLSVYWYQQSLDQGLQFLIQYYNGEERAKGNILERFSAQQFPDLHSELNLSSLELGDSALYFCASSGSGQLDRANTGELFFGEGSRLTVL.

This chain uses TRBV5-4 with TRBJ1-4, with D unresolved. Per the germline V gene, CDR1 is SGHNT and CDR2 is YYREEE (reference sequence). The CDR3 is made up of 14 amino acids. Trimming took off 3 bases at V and 3 bases at J, with 9 bases between the two ends. Here the CDR3 DNA reads TGTGCCAGCAGCTCAAAAGGAGCTAATGAAAAACTGTTTTTT. Its translation is CASSSKGANEKLFF.

The V gene is TRBV7-9, the J gene TRBJ1-2; no clear D. Deletions cut 5 bases from V and 1 base from J, with 11 bases between. The CDR3 has 14 residues. The germline V gene has CDR1 SEHNR and CDR2 FQNEAQ (reference sequence). Written as DNA, the CDR3 is TGTGCCAGCAGCACCCGCACAGTTAACTATGGCTACACCTTC. Its translation is CASSTRTVNYGYTF. The full variable domain, in which reference TRBV7-9 and TRBJ1-2 provide the parts outside the CDR3, is DTGVSQNPRHKITKRGQNVTFRCDPISEHNRLYWYRQTLGQGPEFLTYFQNEAQLEKSRLLSDRFSAERPKGSFSTLEIQRTEQGDSAMYLCASSTRTVNYGYTFGSGTRLTVV.

This chain links TRBV10-1 with TRBJ1-1; possible D gene TRBD1, 6 bases. Germline CDR1 and CDR2: WNHNN and SYGVQD (reference sequence). V shed 6 bases and J shed 0 bases, with 17 bases lying between them. CDR3 length equals 16 residues. The CDR3 DNA is TGCGCCAGCAGCCAGGACAGATACTCCATGAACACTGAAGCTTTCTTT. Translation gives CASSQDRYSMNTEAFF.

J is TRBJ1-3 and V is TRBV7-8; maybe TRBD1 (5 bases). CDR3 size: 15 residues. The V gene's germline CDR1 is SGHVS and CDR2 FQNEAQ. V lost 5 bases and J 2 bases, leaving 13 bases between the germline ends. CDR3 residues: CASSPSSGAGNTIYF. The CDR3 nucleotides read TGTGCCAGCAGCCCCTCCTCGGGGGCTGGAAACACCATATATTTT. Full variable domain (outside the CDR3, taken from reference TRBV7-8 and TRBJ1-3): GAGVSQSPRYKVAKRGQDVALRCDPISGHVSLFWYQQALGQGPEFLTYFQNEAQLDKSGLPSDRFFAERPEGSVSTLKIQRTQQEDSAVYLCASSPSSGAGNTIYFGEGSWLTVV.

This clone was detected a few times. This rearrangement joins TRBV7-9 to TRBJ1-2; 7 bases align to TRBD1. This CDR3 is 13 amino acids long. With V trimmed by 5 bases and J by 12 bases, 12 bases remained unmatched. Germline CDR1 SEHNR, CDR2 FQNEAQ (reference sequence). The chain's CDR3 is CASSTRQGQVDTF. CDR3 nucleotide sequence: TGTGCCAGCAGCACCAGACAGGGTCAAGTCGACACCTTC.

This clone was found once. CDR3 in amino acids: CASSPKTGPYEQYF. The CDR3 DNA sequence: TGTGCCAGCTCACCCAAAACAGGGCCCTACGAGCAGTACTTC. V gene TRBV18 combines with J gene TRBJ2-7; D might be TRBD1 (6 bases). The length of the CDR3 is 14 residues. Germline CDR1 KGHSH, CDR2 LQKENI. The V end lost 3 bases, the J end lost 2 bases, and 11 bases lay between the germline ends.

The chain links TRBV4-1 to TRBJ2-1; TRBD2 aligns across 12 bases. V dropped 5 bases and J dropped 4; count of bases not matched to a gene: 3. Germline assignment: CDR1 MGHRA and CDR2 YSYEKL. This CDR3 has 15 amino acids. This chain's CDR3 is CASSSGTSGYNEQFF. CDR3 sequence (DNA): TGCGCCAGCAGCTCCGGGACTAGCGGGTACAATGAGCAGTTCTTC.